The present entry profiles one T cell receptor beta chain with its context. Its specificity is not known. The CDR3 spans 15 residues. V was pared by 2 bases and J by 5 bases, with 13 bases between. Germline loops: CDR1 SNHLY, CDR2 FYNNEI. These data belong to a study of T cell responses to AZD1222 COVID-19 vaccine. Study summary: Timing groups of about 4 and about 12 weeks for second doses were pooled. Findings and caveats of the study: Targets within unmutated variant regions were reportedly found for nearly half of spike-specific TCRs. Only after the peak T cell response were repertoires sampled. Breadth and depth of Spike-specific TCRs rose after two AZD1222 doses.

Here immunoSEQ multiplex PCR was the method, and the copy in TCRdb shows in-frame clones only, minus some. The sample holds around 130,000 clones, 70% to 90% seen once. The genes are TRBV2 and TRBJ1-5; D perhaps matches TRBD1 (5 bases). The sample consisted of peripheral blood, taken on day 0 of AZD1222 vaccination. The receptor was isolated from an adult in good health. CDR3 sequence: CASSESGGRYQPQHF. The CDR3 DNA reads as TGTGCCAGCAGTGAAAGCGGGGGAAGGTATCAGCCCCAGCATTTT.